These T cell receptor beta chains were read from a single sample in a study of blood T cell repertoires in COVID-19. TCRdb keeps only in-frame clones here, not all; method: immunoSEQ multiplex PCR. The sample lists about 350,000 clones; approximately 89% were seen once. Sequencing was carried out using peripheral blood. The receptors stem from a woman in her fifties or sixties with COVID-19, enrolled during active disease. Both conserved end residues are trimmed from each CDR3. The order of the fields is J gene, V gene, CDR3 protein.

TRBJ2-7,TRBV11-2,ASSLDNSGAPSSYEQY
TRBJ2-1,TRBV7-9,ASSLTGSLGDEQF
TRBJ2-7,TRBV5-1,ASSRDTDSYEQY
TRBJ1-1,TRBV27,ASSLQRNTEAF
TRBJ1-6,TRBV5-1,ASSLGPRTGSSSYNSPLH
TRBJ1-1,TRBV5-1,ASSPDRGLF
TRBJ1-1,TRBV2,ASNARTKNTEAF
TRBJ2-6,TRBV12-3/TRBV12-4,ASSLSGANVLT
TRBJ1-1,TRBV28,ASTHRGRGAF
TRBJ1-3,TRBV2,ASTPRPGQGSGNTIY
TRBJ1-2,TRBV3-1/TRBV3-2,ASSQELGAQGYT
TRBJ1-3,TRBV11-2,ASSFTGGIGNTIY
TRBJ1-3,TRBV5-6,ASSLRGSLGNTIY
TRBJ2-2,TRBV7-9,ASSLAGANTGELF
TRBJ2-6,TRBV4-1,ASSQGTGGLRANVLT